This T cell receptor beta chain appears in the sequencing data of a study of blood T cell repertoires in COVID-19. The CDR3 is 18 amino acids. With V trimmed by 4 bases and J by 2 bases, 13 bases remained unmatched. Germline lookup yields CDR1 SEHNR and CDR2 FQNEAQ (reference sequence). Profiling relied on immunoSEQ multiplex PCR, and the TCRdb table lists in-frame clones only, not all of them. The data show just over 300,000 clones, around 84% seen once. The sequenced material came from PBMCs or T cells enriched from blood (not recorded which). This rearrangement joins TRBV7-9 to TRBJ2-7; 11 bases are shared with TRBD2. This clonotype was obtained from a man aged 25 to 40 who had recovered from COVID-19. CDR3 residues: CASSSPGLADQSPYEQYF. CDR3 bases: TGTGCCAGCAGCTCCCCGGGACTAGCGGATCAATCTCCCTACGAGCAGTACTTC.